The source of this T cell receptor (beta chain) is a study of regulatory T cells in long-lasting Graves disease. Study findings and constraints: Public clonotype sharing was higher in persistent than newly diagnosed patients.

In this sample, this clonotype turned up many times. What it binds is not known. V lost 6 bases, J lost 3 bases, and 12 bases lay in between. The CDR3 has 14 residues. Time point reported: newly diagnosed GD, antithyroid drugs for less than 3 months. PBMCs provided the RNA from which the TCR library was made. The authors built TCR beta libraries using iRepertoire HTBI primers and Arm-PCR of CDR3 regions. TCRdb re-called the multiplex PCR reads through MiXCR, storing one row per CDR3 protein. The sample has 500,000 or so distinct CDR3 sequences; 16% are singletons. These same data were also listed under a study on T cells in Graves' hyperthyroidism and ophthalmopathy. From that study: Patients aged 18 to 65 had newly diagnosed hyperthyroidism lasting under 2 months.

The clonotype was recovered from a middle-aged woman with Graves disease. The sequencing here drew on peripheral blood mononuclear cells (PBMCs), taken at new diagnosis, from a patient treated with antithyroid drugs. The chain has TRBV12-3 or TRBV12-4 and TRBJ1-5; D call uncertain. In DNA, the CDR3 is TGTGCCAGCAGCCCTTATGGCCCCAATCAGCCCCAGCATTTT. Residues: CASSPYGPNQPQHF.